A selection of T cell receptor beta chains follows, all from one sample in a study of vaccination and CD4 T cells after COVID-19. TCRdb redid the calling of the PCR reads with MiXCR, one entry per CDR3 protein. Here the sample spans around 16,000 distinct CDR3 sequences, roughly half being singletons. The antigens of these receptors remain unknown. The specimen was cultured CD4+ T cells from blood, collected after SARS-CoV-2 vaccination. The source is a human donor with COVID-19. Both conserved end residues are part of each CDR3. A D gene is named only where the DNA matches it firmly. The listing skips clone size in some rows; elsewhere it reads once, few, many or a size class.

TRBD2	TRBV20-1	TRBJ2-3	-	CSARVGLAARDTQYF	TGCAGTGCTAGAGTGGGACTAGCGGCGAGAGATACGCAGTATTTT
-	TRBV28	TRBJ2-1	-	CASSLRTSRNEQFF	TGTGCCAGCAGTTTGAGGACGAGCCGGAATGAGCAGTTCTTC
-	TRBV19	TRBJ1-4	-	CASSIWQGRNGVFF	TGTGCCAGTAGTATATGGCAGGGGCGTAATGGGGTGTTTTTT
TRBD1	TRBV6-1	TRBJ1-5	-	CASTDRVDQPQHF	TGTGCCAGCACTGACAGGGTCGATCAGCCCCAGCATTTT
TRBD1	TRBV7-8	TRBJ1-4	few	CASSSNRGEREKLFF	TGTGCCAGCAGCTCCAACAGGGGAGAGCGTGAAAAACTGTTTTTT
TRBD1	TRBV9	TRBJ2-5	-	CASSVGGQVGETQYF	TGTGCCAGCAGCGTAGGAGGACAGGTCGGGGAGACCCAGTACTTC
-	TRBV5-6	TRBJ1-5	-	CASSLSGGKGPQHF	TGTGCCAGCAGCTTGTCCGGCGGCAAGGGGCCCCAGCATTTT
TRBD2	TRBV27	TRBJ2-1	-	CASSPTTSGGPREQFF	TGTGCCAGCAGTCCGACGACTAGCGGGGGCCCTAGGGAGCAGTTCTTC
-	TRBV6-1	TRBJ2-1	-	CAVSLNEQFF	TGTGCCGTGTCACTGAATGAGCAGTTCTTC
-	TRBV6-1	TRBJ1-1	-	CASSERRFLNTEAFF	TGTGCCAGCAGTGAGCGCAGGTTCTTGAACACTGAAGCTTTCTTT
-	TRBV6-6	TRBJ1-3	-	CASSYSDSRSGNTIYF	TGTGCCAGCAGTTACTCGGACAGCCGCTCTGGAAACACCATATATTTT
TRBD1	TRBV11-2	TRBJ1-5	-	CASSSGQGGNQPQHF	TGTGCCAGCAGCTCAGGACAGGGTGGCAATCAGCCCCAGCATTTT
-	TRBV7-2	TRBJ2-3	-	CASSLDPGAGTQYF	TGTGCCAGCAGCTTAGATCCGGGCGCGGGTACGCAGTATTTT
TRBD1	TRBV12-3/TRBV12-4	TRBJ1-2	large	CASRSQGARGYTF	TGTGCCAGCAGGAGTCAGGGGGCGAGGGGCTACACCTTC
-	TRBV15	TRBJ2-4	few	CATSSHRDKNIQYF	TGTGCCACCAGCTCCCACAGAGATAAAAACATTCAGTACTTC